This T cell receptor (beta chain) was observed in a study of blood T cell repertoires in COVID-19. On the study more broadly: The United States, Italy and Spain supplied acute and convalescent COVID-19 samples.

Participants, 18 to 89 years old, spanned around 26 US areas. Participants had their cohort set by participant-reported clinical history. Two negative PCRs, clearance, or symptom resolution were required of recovered Cohort 3 donors. TCRdb's table, derived via immunoSEQ multiplex PCR, lists solely in-frame clones and lacks some. The sample has more than 300,000 clones; roughly 90% are singletons. This CDR3 has 14 residues. Germline assignment: CDR1 SGHRS and CDR2 YFSETQ. V gave up 0 bases and J gave up 7 bases; unmatched junction bases: 3. Sequenced material: PBMCs or T cells enriched from blood (not recorded which). The chain carries TRBV5-1 and TRBJ2-2, with 7 bases matching TRBD1. The TCR sequence derives from a woman in her 30s who had recovered from COVID-19. The CDR3 reads CASSLGQGSGELFF. As DNA, the CDR3 is TGCGCCAGCAGCTTGGGACAGGGTAGCGGGGAGCTGTTTTTT.